This T cell receptor beta chain emerged from a study of identifying expanded T cells in peripheral blood. Study-level findings and limits: Variance in clone template counts between approximately two-week samples significantly increased with total template count across all healthy donors.

During the collection period, no donor immune events like infections were recorded. V dropped 2 bases and J dropped 0 bases, with 2 bases sitting between them. This CDR3 comprises 13 residues. Germline V lookup: CDR1 MNHEY, CDR2 SVGAGI. Sequencing was performed with immunoSEQ multiplex PCR; in TCRdb, only in-frame clones are kept and a portion is missing. The table has more than 80,000 clones, around 88% seen once. Notes on this clone: The antigen is not known.

What was sequenced was blood. The receptor's source is a person aged 18 to 69 in good health. V is TRBV6-5 and J is TRBJ1-3; D is undetermined. The CDR3 spells CASSYSSGNTIYF. CDR3 in DNA: TGTGCCAGCAGTTACAGCTCTGGAAACACCATATATTTT.